Listed below are T cell receptor beta chains from one sample, sequenced in a study of cytomegalovirus exposure and HLA in healthy donors. Clones were sequenced by immunoSEQ multiplex PCR, and TCRdb holds only the in-frame ones, with some missing. The data contain roughly 110,000 clones, 77% of them singletons. Sequenced input: PBMCs. Source of these receptors: a male donor in good health and CMV-seronegative. Both conserved end residues are part of each CDR3. The D gene is left open where the match is weak. Only part of the rows carry a size: once, few, many, or a class if the clone is expanded.

J gene: TRBJ2-2; clone size: NA; V gene: TRBV7-2; D gene: NA; CDR3 DNA: TGTGCCAGCACCTCGTTAGCAGGGCTCACCGGGGAGCTGTTTTTT; CDR3 protein: CASTSLAGLTGELFF
J gene: TRBJ1-1; clone size: once; V gene: TRBV29-1; D gene: NA; CDR3 DNA: TGCAGCGTTGCCACAGGGCTGAACACTGAAGCTTTCTTT; CDR3 protein: CSVATGLNTEAFF
J gene: TRBJ1-1; clone size: NA; V gene: TRBV5-1; D gene: NA; CDR3 DNA: TGCGCCAGCAGCCCGAGGGCATTAAGCGGGAACACTGAAGCTTTCTTT; CDR3 protein: CASSPRALSGNTEAFF
J gene: TRBJ2-1; clone size: NA; V gene: TRBV11-2; D gene: TRBD2; CDR3 DNA: TGTGCCAGCAGCGGAGGACTAGCGGGAGGGTTAAATGAGCAGTTCTTC; CDR3 protein: CASSGGLAGGLNEQFF
J gene: TRBJ2-7; clone size: few; V gene: TRBV10-2; D gene: TRBD1; CDR3 DNA: TGCGCCAGCAGTGAGTCCGACAGGGCCAGGCTCGGGCAGTACTTC; CDR3 protein: CASSESDRARLGQYF
J gene: TRBJ2-7; clone size: few; V gene: TRBV6-1; D gene: TRBD1; CDR3 DNA: TGTGCCAGCAGTACTGCGGGACAGGGGTCCTACGAGCAGTACTTC; CDR3 protein: CASSTAGQGSYEQYF
J gene: TRBJ1-3; clone size: NA; V gene: TRBV5-6; D gene: NA; CDR3 DNA: TGTGCCAGCAGCATTGGGACATTGGGAAACACCATATATTTT; CDR3 protein: CASSIGTLGNTIYF
J gene: TRBJ1-2; clone size: NA; V gene: TRBV7-9; D gene: NA; CDR3 DNA: TGTGCCAGTGAGCGGATCTATGGCTACACCTTC; CDR3 protein: CASERIYGYTF
J gene: TRBJ1-1; clone size: NA; V gene: TRBV28; D gene: NA; CDR3 DNA: TGTGCCAGCAGTTTACCCCTGGGTCGGGGAGAGTACACTGAAGCTTTCTTT; CDR3 protein: CASSLPLGRGEYTEAFF
J gene: TRBJ2-1; clone size: few; V gene: TRBV5-5; D gene: TRBD2; CDR3 DNA: TGTGCCAGCAGCTTGGCGACTAGCGTCTACAATGAGCAGTTCTTC; CDR3 protein: CASSLATSVYNEQFF
J gene: TRBJ1-2; clone size: NA; V gene: TRBV7-9; D gene: TRBD1; CDR3 DNA: TGTGCCAGCAGCTTAGTGGCAGGGGGCCCCGACTATGGCTACACCTTC; CDR3 protein: CASSLVAGGPDYGYTF
J gene: TRBJ2-1; clone size: NA; V gene: TRBV28; D gene: TRBD2; CDR3 DNA: TGTGCCAGCAGTCTAAGCGGGGCAACCTACAATGAGCAGTTCTTC; CDR3 protein: CASSLSGATYNEQFF
J gene: TRBJ2-3; clone size: NA; V gene: TRBV7-9; D gene: TRBD2; CDR3 DNA: TGTGCCAGCAGTTCCGGGACTAGCGGGGGACACACAGATACGCAGTATTTT; CDR3 protein: CASSSGTSGGHTDTQYF
J gene: TRBJ2-3; clone size: NA; V gene: TRBV14; D gene: NA; CDR3 DNA: TGTGCCAGCAGCCAAGATGTGATAGGGGTCACAGATACGCAGTATTTT; CDR3 protein: CASSQDVIGVTDTQYF
J gene: TRBJ2-2; clone size: NA; V gene: TRBV5-5; D gene: NA; CDR3 DNA: TGTGCCAGCAGCTTGGAACGGAGGGACACCGGGGAGCTGTTTTTT; CDR3 protein: CASSLERRDTGELFF
J gene: TRBJ2-7; clone size: NA; V gene: TRBV29-1; D gene: NA; CDR3 DNA: TGCAGCGGGGGCGGGAAAATGGGCGAGCAGTACTTC; CDR3 protein: CSGGGKMGEQYF
J gene: TRBJ2-7; clone size: few; V gene: TRBV6-1; D gene: TRBD1; CDR3 DNA: TGTGCCACCTCAAGGGGGACAGCAACCTACGAGCAGTACTTC; CDR3 protein: CATSRGTATYEQYF
J gene: TRBJ2-3; clone size: NA; V gene: TRBV9; D gene: NA; CDR3 DNA: TGTGCCAGCAAATTGGACAGCCACACAGATACGCAGTATTTT; CDR3 protein: CASKLDSHTDTQYF
J gene: TRBJ2-7; clone size: NA; V gene: TRBV18; D gene: TRBD2; CDR3 DNA: TGTGCCAGCTCACCACCGAACCTAGCGGGAGTCCACGAGCAGTACTTC; CDR3 protein: CASSPPNLAGVHEQYF
J gene: TRBJ1-5; clone size: NA; V gene: TRBV7-9; D gene: TRBD1; CDR3 DNA: TGTGCCAGCAGCTCGGGGACAGGGGGCAATCAGCCCCAGCATTTT; CDR3 protein: CASSSGTGGNQPQHF
J gene: TRBJ1-2; clone size: NA; V gene: TRBV15; D gene: NA; CDR3 DNA: TGTGCCACCAGCTATGGGTTGGGGGCTACAGCTGGCTACACCTTC; CDR3 protein: CATSYGLGATAGYTF
J gene: TRBJ2-7; clone size: NA; V gene: TRBV19; D gene: TRBD2; CDR3 DNA: TGTGCCAGTAGTATTGGAGCGCTAGCGGGAGATTCCTACGAGCAGTACTTC; CDR3 protein: CASSIGALAGDSYEQYF
J gene: TRBJ2-7; clone size: NA; V gene: TRBV19; D gene: TRBD2; CDR3 DNA: TGTGCCAGTAGTCTAAGCGGGCTAGCGGGGGACTCCTACGAGCAGTACTTC; CDR3 protein: CASSLSGLAGDSYEQYF
J gene: TRBJ1-3; clone size: NA; V gene: TRBV29-1; D gene: NA; CDR3 DNA: TGCAGCGCGGGGGGCTCCGGAAACACCATATATTTT; CDR3 protein: CSAGGSGNTIYF
J gene: TRBJ2-6; clone size: few; V gene: TRBV2; D gene: NA; CDR3 DNA: TGTGCCTCTCCCGGGAGCTCTGGGGCCAACGTCCTGACTTTC; CDR3 protein: CASPGSSGANVLTF
J gene: TRBJ2-7; clone size: NA; V gene: TRBV29-1; D gene: TRBD1; CDR3 DNA: TGCAGCACCTACAGGGGCCCCGGGGACGAGCAGTACTTC; CDR3 protein: CSTYRGPGDEQYF
J gene: TRBJ2-1; clone size: NA; V gene: TRBV6-5; D gene: TRBD2; CDR3 DNA: TGTGCCAGCAGTTACGGTAGCGGGAGGTTATACAATGAGCAGTTCTTC; CDR3 protein: CASSYGSGRLYNEQFF
J gene: TRBJ1-1; clone size: NA; V gene: TRBV27; D gene: NA; CDR3 DNA: TGTGCCAGCAGTTTATCGGAGGGGAACACTGAAGCTTTCTTT; CDR3 protein: CASSLSEGNTEAFF
J gene: TRBJ1-1; clone size: once; V gene: TRBV7-9; D gene: TRBD1; CDR3 DNA: TGTGCCAGCAGCTTAAGGGTCAGGGGGCCTGGGAACACTGAAGCTTTCTTT; CDR3 protein: CASSLRVRGPGNTEAFF
J gene: TRBJ1-1; clone size: NA; V gene: TRBV19; D gene: TRBD1; CDR3 DNA: TGTGCCAGTAGTGACAGGGGCGCTGAAGCTTTCTTT; CDR3 protein: CASSDRGAEAFF
J gene: TRBJ2-7; clone size: NA; V gene: TRBV15; D gene: TRBD2; CDR3 DNA: TGTGCCACCAGCCGCCGGGGACTAGTTGAGTACGAGCAGTACTTC; CDR3 protein: CATSRRGLVEYEQYF
J gene: TRBJ2-4; clone size: NA; V gene: TRBV27; D gene: TRBD1; CDR3 DNA: TGTGCCAGCGGAAAACAGGGGTCCAAAAACATTCAGTACTTC; CDR3 protein: CASGKQGSKNIQYF
J gene: TRBJ1-1; clone size: NA; V gene: TRBV5-6; D gene: TRBD1; CDR3 DNA: TGTGCCAGCAGCTTTACGGACAGGGTCACGGGGATGGCTTTCTTT; CDR3 protein: CASSFTDRVTGMAFF
J gene: TRBJ2-5; clone size: NA; V gene: TRBV5-1; D gene: NA; CDR3 DNA: TGCGCCAGCAGCTTGGTGTCAGGCCAAGAGACCCAGTACTTC; CDR3 protein: CASSLVSGQETQYF
J gene: TRBJ2-1; clone size: NA; V gene: TRBV14; D gene: TRBD2; CDR3 DNA: TGTGCCAGCAGCCAAGCGGCGTCAGCGGGAGGCTCCTACAATGAGCAGTTCTTC; CDR3 protein: CASSQAASAGGSYNEQFF
J gene: TRBJ1-1; clone size: few; V gene: TRBV6-5; D gene: NA; CDR3 DNA: TGTGCCGTCGAAATGGGACATAACACTGAAGCTTTCTTT; CDR3 protein: CAVEMGHNTEAFF
J gene: TRBJ2-7; clone size: NA; V gene: TRBV27; D gene: NA; CDR3 DNA: TGTGCCAGCAGTTTATCGTCGAGGACTATACTCTACGAGCAGTACTTC; CDR3 protein: CASSLSSRTILYEQYF
J gene: TRBJ2-7; clone size: few; V gene: TRBV27; D gene: TRBD2; CDR3 DNA: TGTGCCAGCAGCCCGGGACTAGGTCCCTACGAGCAGTACTTC; CDR3 protein: CASSPGLGPYEQYF
J gene: TRBJ2-1; clone size: NA; V gene: TRBV7-9; D gene: NA; CDR3 DNA: TGTGCCAGCAGCGGCGACTCTTTACAACCCAATGAGCAGTTCTTC; CDR3 protein: CASSGDSLQPNEQFF
J gene: TRBJ2-7; clone size: NA; V gene: TRBV18; D gene: TRBD1; CDR3 DNA: TGTGCCAGCTCTTCACCGGGACAGGGGTACGAGCAGTACTTC; CDR3 protein: CASSSPGQGYEQYF
J gene: TRBJ2-3; clone size: NA; V gene: TRBV27; D gene: TRBD2; CDR3 DNA: TGTGCCAGCGCCTCCGGGTTTGGACTAGCGAAGGCAGATACGCAGTATTTT; CDR3 protein: CASASGFGLAKADTQYF
J gene: TRBJ1-2; clone size: NA; V gene: TRBV27; D gene: TRBD1; CDR3 DNA: TGTGCCAGCAGCAGACAGGGGGCACTCTATGGCTACACCTTC; CDR3 protein: CASSRQGALYGYTF
J gene: TRBJ1-1; clone size: NA; V gene: TRBV2; D gene: NA; CDR3 DNA: TGTGCCAGCCCCTCCCTTAGGAACACTGAAGCTTTCTTT; CDR3 protein: CASPSLRNTEAFF
J gene: TRBJ2-7; clone size: NA; V gene: TRBV5-4; D gene: TRBD2; CDR3 DNA: TGTGCCAGCAGCTTGGTGGGGAGGACTAGCGGAATTCCCGGCGAGCAGTACTTC; CDR3 protein: CASSLVGRTSGIPGEQYF
J gene: TRBJ2-1; clone size: once; V gene: TRBV15; D gene: TRBD2; CDR3 DNA: TGTGCCACCAGCGGTCGACTAGCGGACTACAATGAGCAGTTCTTC; CDR3 protein: CATSGRLADYNEQFF
J gene: TRBJ2-1; clone size: NA; V gene: TRBV5-1; D gene: NA; CDR3 DNA: TGCGCCAGCAGCTTGGTTAATAGCGGAAACTCAGCGCCTGAGCAGTTCTTC; CDR3 protein: CASSLVNSGNSAPEQFF
J gene: TRBJ2-5; clone size: NA; V gene: TRBV29-1; D gene: TRBD2; CDR3 DNA: TGCAGCGTCGGGACTAGCGGAGAGACCCAGTACTTC; CDR3 protein: CSVGTSGETQYF